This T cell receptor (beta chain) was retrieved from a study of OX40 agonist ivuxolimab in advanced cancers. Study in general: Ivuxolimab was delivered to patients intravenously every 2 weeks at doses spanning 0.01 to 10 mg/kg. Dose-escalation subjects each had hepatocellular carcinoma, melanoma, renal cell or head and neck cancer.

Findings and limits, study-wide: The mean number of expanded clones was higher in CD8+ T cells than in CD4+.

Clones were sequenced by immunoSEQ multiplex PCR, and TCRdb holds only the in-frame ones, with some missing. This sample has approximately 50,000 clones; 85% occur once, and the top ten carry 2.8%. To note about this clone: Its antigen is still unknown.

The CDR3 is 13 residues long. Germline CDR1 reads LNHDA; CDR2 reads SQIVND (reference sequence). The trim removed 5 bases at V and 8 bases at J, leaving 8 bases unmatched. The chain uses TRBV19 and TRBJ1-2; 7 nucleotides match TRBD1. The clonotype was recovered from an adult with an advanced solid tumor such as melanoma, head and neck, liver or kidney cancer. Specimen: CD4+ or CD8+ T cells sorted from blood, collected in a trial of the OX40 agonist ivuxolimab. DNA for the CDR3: TGTGCCAGTAGTTTCGACAGGGTCTACGGCTACACCTTC. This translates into CASSFDRVYGYTF.